A single T cell receptor beta chain is shown here with its context. Survey-level immunoSEQ sequencing profiled the TCR beta repertoire. Profiling relied on immunoSEQ multiplex PCR, and the TCRdb table lists in-frame clones only, not all of them. The sample includes some 68,000 clones, 80% to 95% seen only once; the top ten take around 4.5%. The V end was cut by 7 bases, the J end by 2 bases, with 9 bases between. CDR1 MNHEY and CDR2 SMNVEV come from the germline V gene (reference sequence). This CDR3 spans 12 amino acids. Input material: PBMCs. The rearrangement uses TRBV27 and TRBJ2-7; D remains ambiguous. This sequence originates from a man aged 40-50 years with rheumatoid arthritis. The CDR3 nucleotides read TGTGCCAGCAACCAGAGTGCCTACGAGCAGTACTTC. Its translation is CASNQSAYEQYF.